A single sample gave rise to the 7 T cell receptor beta chains below, sequenced in a study of early stage breast cancer tumors. Assay used: immunoSEQ multiplex PCR; TCRdb lists only in-frame clones, some missing. The sample lists about 9,600 clones; 64% were seen once. The sample taken for sequencing was breast tumor tissue. Source of these receptors: a person between 60 and 70 years old with breast cancer.

The chain uses TRBV19 and TRBJ1-1; 9 positions agree with TRBD1. J was trimmed by 6 bases and V by 10 bases; bases with no gene match: 15. Per germline, CDR1 LNHDA and CDR2 SQIVND (reference sequence). The CDR3 spans 15 residues. The CDR3 DNA sequence: TGTGCCACGCGCCCCACCGGGACAGGGAATCCTGAAGCTTTCTTT. It yields the protein CATRPTGTGNPEAFF.

This chain joins TRBV7-2 and TRBJ1-6; D is unresolved. The length of the CDR3 is 15 residues. V shed 7 bases and J shed 0 bases, with 10 bases lying between them. Germline CDR1 reads SGHTA; CDR2 reads FQGNSA. DNA for the CDR3: TGTGCCAGCACCTCACCGGGCTCCTATAATTCACCCCTCCACTTT. It is translated as CASTSPGSYNSPLHF.

The chain combines TRBV9 with TRBJ2-1; D is perhaps TRBD1 or TRBD2 (5 bases each). Looked up from germline, CDR1 is SGDLS and CDR2 is YYNGEE. V gave up 4 bases and J gave up 5 bases, with 19 bases separating them. This CDR3 is built from 16 residues. The CDR3 here is CASSPVVGPLNNEQFF. The CDR3 region has the DNA TGTGCCAGCAGCCCAGTGGTGGGACCGCTGAACAATGAGCAGTTCTTC. Combining the CDR3 with reference TRBV9 and TRBJ2-1 gives the whole variable domain DSGVTQTPKHLITATGQRVTLRCSPRSGDLSVYWYQQSLDQGLQFLIQYYNGEERAKGNILERFSAQQFPDLHSELNLSSLELGDSALYFCASSPVVGPLNNEQFFGPGTRLTVL.

In DNA form, the CDR3 reads TGCGCCAGCAGCTTGGGTCAGGGAGATCAGCCCCAGCATTTT. As protein: CASSLGQGDQPQHF. This chain uses TRBV5-1 with TRBJ1-5, with a tentative D call TRBD1 (5 bases). V lost 0 bases and J 5 bases, leaving 9 bases between the germline ends. Germline V gene lookup returns CDR1 SGHRS and CDR2 YFSETQ. This CDR3 is 14 amino acids long.

This clone showed up just once. The chain combines TRBV6-1 with TRBJ2-1, with 11 nucleotides matching TRBD2. Germline V gene lookup returns CDR1 MNHNS and CDR2 SASEGT. Trimming cost V 1 base and J 6 bases; bases outside gene matches: 2. CDR3 length: 15 amino acids. The CDR3 nucleotides read TGTGCCAGCAGTGAAGGCCTAGCGGGGGGCAATGAGCAGTTCTTC. Protein product: CASSEGLAGGNEQFF.

The chain recombines TRBV9 with TRBJ1-1; D uncertain. With 0 bases removed from V and 5 bases from J, the gap between germline ends came to 11 bases. The CDR3 extends over 14 amino acids. CDR1 SGDLS and CDR2 YYNGEE come from the germline V gene. The CDR3 reads CASSVDLTRTEAFF. The DNA of the CDR3 is TGTGCCAGCAGCGTAGACCTTACGAGGACTGAAGCTTTCTTT.

The chain joins TRBV5-4 to TRBJ1-2, with 8 positions matching TRBD1. Trimming took 7 bases from V and 4 from J; bases not matched to a gene: 12. This CDR3 comprises 15 residues. Germline lookup yields CDR1 SGHNT and CDR2 YYREEE (reference sequence). The CDR3 DNA reads as TGTGCCAGCTTTGACAGGGGTTCTCCTTTCTATGGCTACACCTTC. It specifies CASFDRGSPFYGYTF. The full variable domain, its missing parts supplied by reference TRBV5-4 and TRBJ1-2, is ETGVTQSPTHLIKTRGQQVTLRCSSQSGHNTVSWYQQALGQGPQFIFQYYREEENGRGNFPPRFSGLQFPNYSSELNVNALELDDSALYLCASFDRGSPFYGYTFGSGTRLTVV.